This T cell receptor (beta chain) was obtained from a study of tissue T cells after allogeneic stem cell transplantation. Median post-mortem interval was roughly 9.9 hours for GI, liver, skin and lymphoid tissues. This clone appeared a few times. Its antigen is unidentified. The CDR3 loop spans 12 amino acids. V was pared by 5 bases and J by 6 bases, with 10 bases between. The germline gives CDR1 MNHEY, CDR2 SVGAGI. Findings and caveats of the study: Blood and spleen captured only part of the tissue TCR repertoire. Anatomically similar tissues had similar TCR repertoires within each patient. Which tissue TCRs were alloreactive or antigen-specific was not determined. Some clones might be persisting host cells.

Profiled with immunoSEQ multiplex PCR; TCRdb holds only in-frame clones, not every one. Here the sample spans several thousand clones, around 70% being singletons. The source was tissue from the rectum, collected at autopsy. The sequence was obtained from a woman between 18 and 50 years old with breast cancer. This chain connects TRBV6-5 to TRBJ1-2, with D maybe TRBD1 (5 bases). DNA of the CDR3: TGTGCCAGCAGTATTCGCAGGGATGGCTACACCTTC. Protein: CASSIRRDGYTF.